This TCR beta chain was sequenced during a study of T cell repertoires in cytomegalovirus infection. Study overall: Public signatures in TCR beta pointed to CMV infection and matching HLA type. Broader study findings: Cumulative frequency of public TCR beta families picked out carriers of CMV plus the relevant HLA. HLA-C-restricted CMV-specific TCR beta clonotypes were dominant in the ex vivo response.

This clonotype was seen only a few times. Antigen unknown. Germline CDR1 and CDR2: SGHKS and YYEKEE (reference sequence). This CDR3 region has 13 residues. V was cut by 4 bases and J by 6 bases, with 12 bases left in between. TCRdb passed the reads through MiXCR, listing each CDR3 protein once. Of approximately 400,000 distinct CDR3 sequences in the sample, under 40% are singletons; the top ten hold around 15%. The chain couples TRBV5-5 to TRBJ2-3; D gene unclear. The clonotype originates from a human donor in good health (CMV status not recorded). Some clones in this sample may be carry-over from other donors' samples. Sequencing input: PBMCs. CDR3 protein: CASSLKRSDTQYF. DNA of the CDR3: TGTGCCAGCAGCCTGAAAAGGTCGGATACGCAGTATTTT.